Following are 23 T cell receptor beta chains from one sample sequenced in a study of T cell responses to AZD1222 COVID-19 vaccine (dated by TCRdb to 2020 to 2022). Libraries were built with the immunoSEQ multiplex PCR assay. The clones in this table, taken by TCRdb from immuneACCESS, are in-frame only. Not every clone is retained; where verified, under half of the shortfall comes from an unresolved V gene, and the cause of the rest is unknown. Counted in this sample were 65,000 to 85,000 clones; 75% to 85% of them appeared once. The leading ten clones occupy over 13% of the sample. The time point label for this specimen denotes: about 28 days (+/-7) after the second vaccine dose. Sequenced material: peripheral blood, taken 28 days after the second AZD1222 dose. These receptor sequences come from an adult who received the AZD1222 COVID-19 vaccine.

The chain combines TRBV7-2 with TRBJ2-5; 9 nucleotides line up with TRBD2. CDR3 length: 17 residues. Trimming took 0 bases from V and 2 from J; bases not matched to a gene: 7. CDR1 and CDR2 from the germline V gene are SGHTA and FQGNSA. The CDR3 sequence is CASSLAGLAGLQETQYF. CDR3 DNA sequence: TGTGCCAGCAGCTTAGCGGGGCTAGCGGGGCTTCAAGAGACCCAGTACTTC. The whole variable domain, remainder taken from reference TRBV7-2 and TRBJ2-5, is GAGVSQSPSNKVTEKGKDVELRCDPISGHTALYWYRQSLGQGLEFLIYFQGNSAPDKSGLPSDRFSAERTGGSVSTLTIQRTQQEDSAVYLCASSLAGLAGLQETQYFGPGTRLLVL.

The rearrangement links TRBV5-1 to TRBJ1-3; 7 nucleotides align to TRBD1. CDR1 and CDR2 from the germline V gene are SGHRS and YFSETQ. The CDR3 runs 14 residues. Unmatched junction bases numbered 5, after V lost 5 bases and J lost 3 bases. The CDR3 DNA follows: TGCGCCAGCAGGGACGGGACAGTTGGAAACACCATATATTTT. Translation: CASRDGTVGNTIYF.

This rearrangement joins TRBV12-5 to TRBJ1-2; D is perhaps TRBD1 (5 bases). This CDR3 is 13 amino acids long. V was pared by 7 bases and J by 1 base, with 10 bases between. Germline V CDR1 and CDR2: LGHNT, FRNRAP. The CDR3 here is CASARANNYGYTF. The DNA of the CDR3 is TGTGCTAGTGCCAGGGCCAATAACTATGGCTACACCTTC.

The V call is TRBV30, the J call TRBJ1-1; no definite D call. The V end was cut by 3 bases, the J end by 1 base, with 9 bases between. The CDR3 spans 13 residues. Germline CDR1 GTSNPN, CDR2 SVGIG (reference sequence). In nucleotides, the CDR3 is TGTGCCTGGAGACATGTGGAGAACACTGAAGCTTTCTTT. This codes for CAWRHVENTEAFF.

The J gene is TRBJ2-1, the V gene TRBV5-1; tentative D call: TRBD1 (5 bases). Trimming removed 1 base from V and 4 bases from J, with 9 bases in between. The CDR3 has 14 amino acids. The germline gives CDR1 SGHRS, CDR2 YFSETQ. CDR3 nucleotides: TGCGCCAGCAGCTTGCCATCAGGGTACAATGAGCAGTTCTTC. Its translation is CASSLPSGYNEQFF.

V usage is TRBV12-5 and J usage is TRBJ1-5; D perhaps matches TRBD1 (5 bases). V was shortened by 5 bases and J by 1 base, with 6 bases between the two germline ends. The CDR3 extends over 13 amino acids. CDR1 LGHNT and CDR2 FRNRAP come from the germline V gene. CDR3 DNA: TGTGCTAGTGGTCAGGGAAGCAATCAGCCCCAGCATTTT. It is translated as CASGQGSNQPQHF.

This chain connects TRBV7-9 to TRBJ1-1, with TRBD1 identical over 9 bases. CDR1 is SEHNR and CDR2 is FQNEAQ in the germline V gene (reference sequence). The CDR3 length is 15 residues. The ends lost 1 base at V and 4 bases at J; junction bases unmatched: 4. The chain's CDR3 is CASSLGQGGSTEAFF. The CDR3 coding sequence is TGTGCCAGCAGCTTAGGACAGGGGGGAAGCACTGAAGCTTTCTTT.

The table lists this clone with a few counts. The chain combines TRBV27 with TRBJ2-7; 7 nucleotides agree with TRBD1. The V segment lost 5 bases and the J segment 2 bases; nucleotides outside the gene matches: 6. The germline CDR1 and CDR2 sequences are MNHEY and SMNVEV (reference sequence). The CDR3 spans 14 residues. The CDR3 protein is CASSVDRVPYEQYF. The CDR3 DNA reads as TGTGCCAGCAGTGTCGACAGGGTCCCCTACGAGCAGTACTTC.

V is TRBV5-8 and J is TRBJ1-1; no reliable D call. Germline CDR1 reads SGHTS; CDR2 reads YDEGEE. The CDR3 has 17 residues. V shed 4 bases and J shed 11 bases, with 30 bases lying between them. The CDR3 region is CASSPRGAGRRSKDAFF. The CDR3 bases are TGTGCCAGCAGCCCACGAGGAGCGGGGAGACGGTCAAAGGACGCTTTCTTT.

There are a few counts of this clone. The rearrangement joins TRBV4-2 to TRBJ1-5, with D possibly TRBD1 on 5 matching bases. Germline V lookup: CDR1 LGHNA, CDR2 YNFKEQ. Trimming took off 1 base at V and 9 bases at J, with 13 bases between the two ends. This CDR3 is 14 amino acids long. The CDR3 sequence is CASSQGTPLVPQHF. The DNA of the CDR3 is TGTGCCAGCAGCCAAGGGACACCGTTAGTGCCCCAGCATTTT.

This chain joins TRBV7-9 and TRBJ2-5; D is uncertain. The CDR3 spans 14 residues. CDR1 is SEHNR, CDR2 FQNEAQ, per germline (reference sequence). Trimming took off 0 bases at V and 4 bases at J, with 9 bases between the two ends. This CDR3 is CASSLASGRETQYF. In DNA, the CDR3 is TGTGCCAGCAGCTTAGCCTCAGGCCGAGAGACCCAGTACTTC.

The CDR3, as DNA: TGTGCCAGCAGCCCCCTGAGACTAGCGGGTCTGTTGGAGACCCAGTACTTC. It yields the protein CASSPLRLAGLLETQYF. The rearrangement links TRBV3-1 (or the pseudogene TRBV3-2) to TRBJ2-5, with TRBD2 identical over 10 bases. Germline lookup yields CDR1 LGHDT and CDR2 YNNKEL (reference sequence). This CDR3 contains 17 residues. The J segment lost 5 bases and the V segment lost 4 bases, leaving 13 bases of the junction unmatched.

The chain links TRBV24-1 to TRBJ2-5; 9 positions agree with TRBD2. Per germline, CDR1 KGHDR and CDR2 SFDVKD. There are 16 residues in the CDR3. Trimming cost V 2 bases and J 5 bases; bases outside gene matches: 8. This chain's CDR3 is CATSDSQTSGRETQYF. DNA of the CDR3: TGTGCCACCAGTGATTCCCAGACTAGCGGTAGGGAGACCCAGTACTTC.

This CDR3 is CASSLWGQGPINTEAFF. CDR3 DNA: TGTGCCAGCAGCTTATGGGGGCAGGGCCCGATTAACACTGAAGCTTTCTTT. The chain links TRBV7-9 to TRBJ1-1; the D gene is possibly TRBD1 (6 bases). Trimming took off 2 bases at V and 2 bases at J, with 18 bases between the two ends. The germline V gene has CDR1 SEHNR and CDR2 FQNEAQ (reference sequence). This CDR3 is built from 17 residues.

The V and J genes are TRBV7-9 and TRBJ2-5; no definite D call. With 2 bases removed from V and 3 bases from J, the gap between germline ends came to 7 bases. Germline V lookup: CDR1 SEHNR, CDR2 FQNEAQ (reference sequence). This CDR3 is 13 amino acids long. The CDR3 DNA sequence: TGTGCCAGCAGCTTAAGACCGGAAGAGACCCAGTACTTC. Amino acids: CASSLRPEETQYF.

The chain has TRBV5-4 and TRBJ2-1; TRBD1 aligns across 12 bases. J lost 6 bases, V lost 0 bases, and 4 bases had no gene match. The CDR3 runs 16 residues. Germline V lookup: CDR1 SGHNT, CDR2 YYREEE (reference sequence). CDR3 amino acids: CASSLEGTGGSNEQFF. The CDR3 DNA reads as TGTGCCAGCAGCTTGGAAGGGACAGGGGGCTCCAATGAGCAGTTCTTC.

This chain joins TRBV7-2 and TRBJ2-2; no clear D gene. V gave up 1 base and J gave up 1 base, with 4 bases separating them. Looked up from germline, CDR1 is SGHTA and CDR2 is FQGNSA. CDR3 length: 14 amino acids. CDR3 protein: CASSLEMNTGELFF. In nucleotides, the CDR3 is TGTGCCAGCAGCTTAGAAATGAACACCGGGGAGCTGTTTTTT.

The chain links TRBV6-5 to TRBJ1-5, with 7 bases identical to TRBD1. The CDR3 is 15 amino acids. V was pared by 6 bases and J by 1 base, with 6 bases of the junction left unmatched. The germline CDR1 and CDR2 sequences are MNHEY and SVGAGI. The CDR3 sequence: CASSPGGVSNQPQHF. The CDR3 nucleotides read TGTGCCAGCAGCCCAGGGGGGGTGAGCAATCAGCCCCAGCATTTT.

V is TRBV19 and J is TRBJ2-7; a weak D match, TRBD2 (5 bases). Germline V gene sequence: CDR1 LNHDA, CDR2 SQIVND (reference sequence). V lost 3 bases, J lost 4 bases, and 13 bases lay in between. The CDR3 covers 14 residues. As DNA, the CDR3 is TGTGCCAGTAGTATCGCCCCGACGGGATACGAGCAGTACTTC. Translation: CASSIAPTGYEQYF.

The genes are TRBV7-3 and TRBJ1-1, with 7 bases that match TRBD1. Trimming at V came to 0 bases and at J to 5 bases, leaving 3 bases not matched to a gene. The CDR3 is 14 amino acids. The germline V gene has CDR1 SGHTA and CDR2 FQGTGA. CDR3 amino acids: CASSLTQGRTEAFF. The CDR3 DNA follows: TGTGCCAGCAGCTTAACACAGGGGAGGACTGAAGCTTTCTTT. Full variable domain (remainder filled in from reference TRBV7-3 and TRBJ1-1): GAGVSQTPSNKVTEKGKYVELRCDPISGHTALYWYRQSLGQGPEFLIYFQGTGAADDSGLPNDRFFAVRPEGSVSTLKIQRTERGDSAVYLCASSLTQGRTEAFFGQGTRLTVV.

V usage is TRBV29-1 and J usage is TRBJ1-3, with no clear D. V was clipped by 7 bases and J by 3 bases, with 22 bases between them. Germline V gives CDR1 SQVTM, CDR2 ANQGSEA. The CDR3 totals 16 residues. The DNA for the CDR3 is TGCAGCGCCCTAGGCACGGTAGGGTATGATGGAAACACCATATATTTT. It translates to CSALGTVGYDGNTIYF.

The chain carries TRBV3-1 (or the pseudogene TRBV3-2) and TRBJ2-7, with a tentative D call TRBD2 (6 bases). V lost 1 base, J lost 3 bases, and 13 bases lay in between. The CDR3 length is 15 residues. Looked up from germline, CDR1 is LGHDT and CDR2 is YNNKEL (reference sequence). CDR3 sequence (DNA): TGTGCCAGCAGCCAAGTGGGACTGGGAGTCTACGAGCAGTACTTC. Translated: CASSQVGLGVYEQYF.

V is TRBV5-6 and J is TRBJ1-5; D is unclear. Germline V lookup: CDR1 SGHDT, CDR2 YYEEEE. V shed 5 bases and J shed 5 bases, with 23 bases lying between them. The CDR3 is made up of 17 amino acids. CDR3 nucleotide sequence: TGTGCCAGCAGTTTTTTTTTCAGCCGAGGGCCCTATCAGCCCCAGCATTTT. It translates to CASSFFFSRGPYQPQHF.